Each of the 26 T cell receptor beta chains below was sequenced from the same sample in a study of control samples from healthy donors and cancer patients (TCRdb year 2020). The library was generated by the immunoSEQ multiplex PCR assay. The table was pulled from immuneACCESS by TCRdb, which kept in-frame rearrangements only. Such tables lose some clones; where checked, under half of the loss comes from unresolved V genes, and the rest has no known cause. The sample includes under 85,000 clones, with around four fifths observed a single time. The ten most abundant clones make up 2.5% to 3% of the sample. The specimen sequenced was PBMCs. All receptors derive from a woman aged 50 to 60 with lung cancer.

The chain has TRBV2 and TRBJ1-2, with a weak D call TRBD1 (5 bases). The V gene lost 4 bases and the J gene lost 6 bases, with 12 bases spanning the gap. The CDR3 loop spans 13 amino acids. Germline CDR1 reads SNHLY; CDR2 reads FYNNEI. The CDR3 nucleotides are TGTGCCAGCAGTGTCCAGGGAACTGATGGCTACACCTTC. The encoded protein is CASSVQGTDGYTF.

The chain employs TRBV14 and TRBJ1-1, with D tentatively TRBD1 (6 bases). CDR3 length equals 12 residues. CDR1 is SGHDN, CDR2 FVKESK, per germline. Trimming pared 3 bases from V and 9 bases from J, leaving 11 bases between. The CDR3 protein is CASSHLGGQAFF. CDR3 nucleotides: TGTGCCAGCAGCCACTTGGGGGGGCAAGCTTTCTTT.

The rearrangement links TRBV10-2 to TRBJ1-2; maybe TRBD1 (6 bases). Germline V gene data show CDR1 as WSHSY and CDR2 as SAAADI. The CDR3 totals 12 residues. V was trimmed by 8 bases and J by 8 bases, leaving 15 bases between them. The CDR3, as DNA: TGCGCCAGCTCTTTACAGGGAGGAGGCTACACCTTC. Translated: CASSLQGGGYTF.

CDR3 amino acids: CASTPSGRSDEKLFF. In DNA, the CDR3 is TGTGCCAGCACCCCTTCGGGCAGGAGCGATGAAAAACTGTTTTTT. The chain links TRBV6-5 to TRBJ1-4; no clear D gene. Germline CDR1 MNHEY, CDR2 SVGAGI. V lost 7 bases and J lost 6, with 18 bases in between. The CDR3 sequence is 15 residues long.

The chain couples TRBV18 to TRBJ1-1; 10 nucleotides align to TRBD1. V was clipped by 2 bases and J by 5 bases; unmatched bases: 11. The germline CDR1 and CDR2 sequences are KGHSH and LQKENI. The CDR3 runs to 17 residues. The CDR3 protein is CASSPSMTGGRRTEAFF. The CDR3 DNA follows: TGTGCCAGCTCACCATCGATGACAGGGGGCCGAAGGACTGAAGCTTTCTTT.

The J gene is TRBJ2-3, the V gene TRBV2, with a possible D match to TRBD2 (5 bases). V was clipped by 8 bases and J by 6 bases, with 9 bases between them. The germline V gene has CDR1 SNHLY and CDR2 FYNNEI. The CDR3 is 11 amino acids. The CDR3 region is CASSWEDTQYF. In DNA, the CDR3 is TGTGCCAGCTCCTGGGAGGATACGCAGTATTTT.

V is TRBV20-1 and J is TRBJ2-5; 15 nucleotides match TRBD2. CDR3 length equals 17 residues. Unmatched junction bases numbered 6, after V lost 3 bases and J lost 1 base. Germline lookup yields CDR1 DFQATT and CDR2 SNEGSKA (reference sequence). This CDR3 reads CSASWGTSGGFQETQYF. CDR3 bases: TGCAGTGCTAGTTGGGGGACTAGCGGGGGGTTCCAAGAGACCCAGTACTTC.

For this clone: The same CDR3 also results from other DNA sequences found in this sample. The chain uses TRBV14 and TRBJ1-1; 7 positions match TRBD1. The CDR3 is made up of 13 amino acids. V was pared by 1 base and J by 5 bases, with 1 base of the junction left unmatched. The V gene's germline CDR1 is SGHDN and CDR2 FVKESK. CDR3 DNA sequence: TGTGCCAGCAGCCAAGGGACAGGAACTGAAGCTTTCTTT. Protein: CASSQGTGTEAFF.

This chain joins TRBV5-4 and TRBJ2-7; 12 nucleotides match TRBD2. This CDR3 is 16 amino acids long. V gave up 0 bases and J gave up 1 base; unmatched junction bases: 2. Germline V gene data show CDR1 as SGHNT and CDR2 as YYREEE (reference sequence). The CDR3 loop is CASSLGLAGVSYEQYF. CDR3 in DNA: TGTGCCAGCAGCTTGGGACTAGCGGGGGTATCCTACGAGCAGTACTTC.

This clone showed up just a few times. The CDR3 is CASSHSGGSNTGELFF. DNA for the CDR3: TGTGCCAGCTCCCACTCAGGGGGCTCGAACACCGGGGAGCTGTTTTTT. This chain connects TRBV18 to TRBJ2-2; 8 nucleotides agree with TRBD1. J gave up 0 bases and V 6 bases, and 6 bases lay outside the gene matches. The CDR3 is made up of 16 amino acids. The germline V gene has CDR1 KGHSH and CDR2 LQKENI.

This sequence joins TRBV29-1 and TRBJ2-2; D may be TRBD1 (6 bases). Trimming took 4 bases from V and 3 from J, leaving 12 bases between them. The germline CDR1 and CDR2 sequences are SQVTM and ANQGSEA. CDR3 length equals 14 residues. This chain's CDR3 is CSVVGSGDTGELFF. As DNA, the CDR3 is TGCAGCGTTGTGGGCTCAGGGGACACCGGGGAGCTGTTTTTT.

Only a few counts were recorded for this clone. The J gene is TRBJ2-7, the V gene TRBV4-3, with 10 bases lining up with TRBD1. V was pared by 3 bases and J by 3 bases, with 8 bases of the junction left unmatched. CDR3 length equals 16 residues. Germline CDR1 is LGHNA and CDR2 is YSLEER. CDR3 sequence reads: CASSHDRTGGNYEQYF. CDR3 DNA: TGCGCCAGCAGCCACGACCGGACAGGGGGGAACTACGAGCAGTACTTC.

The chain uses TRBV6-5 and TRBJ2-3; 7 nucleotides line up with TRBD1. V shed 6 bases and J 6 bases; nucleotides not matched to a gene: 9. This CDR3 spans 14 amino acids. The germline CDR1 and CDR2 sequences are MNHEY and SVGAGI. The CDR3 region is CASSTGVTSDTQYF. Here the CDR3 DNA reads TGTGCCAGCAGCACAGGGGTAACCTCCGATACGCAGTATTTT.

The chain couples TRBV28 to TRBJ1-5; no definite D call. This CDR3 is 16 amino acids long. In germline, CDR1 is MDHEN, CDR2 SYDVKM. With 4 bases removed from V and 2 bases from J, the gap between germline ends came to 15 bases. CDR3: CASSSAAGVGNQPQHF. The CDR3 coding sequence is TGTGCCAGCAGTTCCGCCGCAGGCGTCGGCAATCAGCCCCAGCATTTT. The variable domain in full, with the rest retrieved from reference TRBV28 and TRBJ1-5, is DVKVTQSSRYLVKRTGEKVFLECVQDMDHENMFWYRQDPGLGLRLIYFSYDVKMKEKGDIPEGYSVSREKKERFSLILESASTNQTSMYLCASSSAAGVGNQPQHFGDGTRLSIL.

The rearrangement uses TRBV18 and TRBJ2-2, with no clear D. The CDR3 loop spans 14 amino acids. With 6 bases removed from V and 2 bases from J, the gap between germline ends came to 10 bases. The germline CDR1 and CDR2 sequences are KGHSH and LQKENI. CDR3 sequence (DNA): TGTGCCAGCTCGGAACCCCCCAACACCGGGGAGCTGTTTTTT. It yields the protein CASSEPPNTGELFF.

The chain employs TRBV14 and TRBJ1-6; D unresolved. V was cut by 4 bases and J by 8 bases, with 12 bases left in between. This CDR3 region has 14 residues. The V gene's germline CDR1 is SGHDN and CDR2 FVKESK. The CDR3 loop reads CASSPREKDSPLHF. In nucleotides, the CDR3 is TGTGCCAGCAGCCCCCGGGAGAAAGATTCACCCCTCCACTTT.

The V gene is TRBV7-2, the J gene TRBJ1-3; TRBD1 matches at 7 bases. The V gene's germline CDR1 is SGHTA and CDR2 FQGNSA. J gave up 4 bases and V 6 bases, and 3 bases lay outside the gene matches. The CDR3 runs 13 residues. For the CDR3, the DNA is TGTGCCAGCAGTACACAGGGGGGAAACACCATATATTTT. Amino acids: CASSTQGGNTIYF.

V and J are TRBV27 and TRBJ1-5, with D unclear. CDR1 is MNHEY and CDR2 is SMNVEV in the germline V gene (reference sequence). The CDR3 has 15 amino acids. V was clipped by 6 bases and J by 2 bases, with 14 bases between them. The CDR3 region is CASSSGGLGNQPQHF. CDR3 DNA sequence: TGTGCCAGCAGCTCGGGCGGGTTGGGCAATCAGCCCCAGCATTTT.

The CDR3 sequence: CSVRDRGRAQHF. DNA for the CDR3: TGCAGCGTCCGGGACAGGGGCAGAGCCCAGCATTTT. The rearrangement joins TRBV29-1 to TRBJ1-5; 10 nucleotides align to TRBD1. This CDR3 region has 12 residues. Looked up from germline, CDR1 is SQVTM and CDR2 is ANQGSEA. V dropped 6 bases and J dropped 11; count of bases not matched to a gene: 7.

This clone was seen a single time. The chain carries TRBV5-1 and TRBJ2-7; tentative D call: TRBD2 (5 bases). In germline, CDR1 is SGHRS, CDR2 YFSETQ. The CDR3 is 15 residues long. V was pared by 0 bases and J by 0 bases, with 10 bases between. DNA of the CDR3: TGCGCCAGCAGCTTGGTATCGGGGAACTCCTACGAGCAGTACTTC. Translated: CASSLVSGNSYEQYF.

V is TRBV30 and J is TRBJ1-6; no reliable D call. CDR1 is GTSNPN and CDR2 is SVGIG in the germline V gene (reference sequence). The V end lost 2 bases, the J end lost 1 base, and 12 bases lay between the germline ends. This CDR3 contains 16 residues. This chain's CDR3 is CAWSLPAGSYNSPLHF. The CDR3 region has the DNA TGTGCCTGGAGTCTCCCGGCGGGATCCTATAATTCACCCCTCCACTTT.

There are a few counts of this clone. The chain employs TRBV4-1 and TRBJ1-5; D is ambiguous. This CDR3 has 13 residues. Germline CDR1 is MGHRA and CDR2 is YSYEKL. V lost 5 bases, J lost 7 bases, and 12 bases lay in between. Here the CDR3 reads CASSSLGWQPQHF. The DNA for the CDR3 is TGCGCCAGCAGCTCGTTAGGGTGGCAGCCCCAGCATTTT.

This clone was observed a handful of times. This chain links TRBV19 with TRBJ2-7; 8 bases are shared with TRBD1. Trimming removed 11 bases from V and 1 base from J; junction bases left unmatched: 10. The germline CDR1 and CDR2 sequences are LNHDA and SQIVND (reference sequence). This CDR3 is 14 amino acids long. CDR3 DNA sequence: TGTGCCTCGACCCCCGGACAGGGTTCCTACGAGCAGTACTTC. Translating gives CASTPGQGSYEQYF.

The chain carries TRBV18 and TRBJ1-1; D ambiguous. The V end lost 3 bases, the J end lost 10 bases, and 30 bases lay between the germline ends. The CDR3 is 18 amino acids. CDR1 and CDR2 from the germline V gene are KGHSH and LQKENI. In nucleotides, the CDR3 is TGTGCCAGCTCACCGGGCCCCCAAACTGACCCTTTCGCCCGGGGAGCTTTCTTT. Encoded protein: CASSPGPQTDPFARGAFF.

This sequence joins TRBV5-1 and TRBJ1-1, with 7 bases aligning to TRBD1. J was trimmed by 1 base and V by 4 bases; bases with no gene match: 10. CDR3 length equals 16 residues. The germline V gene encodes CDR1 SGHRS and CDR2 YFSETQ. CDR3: CASSPLTGLTNTEAFF. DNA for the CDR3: TGCGCCAGCAGCCCCTTGACAGGGCTTACGAACACTGAAGCTTTCTTT.

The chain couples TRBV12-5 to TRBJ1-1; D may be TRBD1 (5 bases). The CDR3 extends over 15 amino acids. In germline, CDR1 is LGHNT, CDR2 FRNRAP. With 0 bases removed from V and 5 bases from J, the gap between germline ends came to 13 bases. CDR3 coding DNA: TGTGCTAGTGGTTTGGTAAGACAGCTGGAGACTGAAGCTTTCTTT. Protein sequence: CASGLVRQLETEAFF.